These T cell receptor beta chains were read from a single sample in a study of shared clonotypes between healthy human individuals. Some clones are missing from TCRdb's copy, which holds only in-frame ones; the method was immunoSEQ multiplex PCR. The sample lists approximately 720,000 clones; around 72% were seen once. Sequencing used memory CD4+ T cells sorted from blood. Source of these receptors: a woman in her 30s in good health. CDR3s include the opening cysteine and the closing phenylalanine or tryptophan. Each record gives: D gene, V gene, J gene, CDR3 length, CDR3 protein. D genes are given only for firm matches.

>TRBD1|TRBV6-1|TRBJ1-5|15
CASTAGGPSNQPQHF
>NA|TRBV2|TRBJ1-1|12
CASMVKNTEAFF
>NA|TRBV6-1|TRBJ2-6|15
CASSGLGAGANVLTF
>TRBD2|TRBV6-4|TRBJ2-2|16
CASSDSGTSNTGELFF
>NA|TRBV10-1|TRBJ2-2|12
CASSLNTGELFF
>TRBD1|TRBV7-8|TRBJ1-1|17
CASSLGGTGARNTEAFF
>TRBD1|TRBV18|TRBJ1-1|15
CASSPQGAGDTEAFF
>TRBD1|TRBV5-1|TRBJ2-5|14
CASGRTGDQETQYF
>NA|TRBV5-6|TRBJ2-5|13
CASSLRNLGTEYF
>NA|TRBV4-1|TRBJ1-1|19
CASSQLLPVSHLRNTEAFF
>NA|TRBV6-5|TRBJ2-1|13
CATQSGYHNEQFF
>TRBD2|TRBV6-5|TRBJ2-7|15
CASSSPSGRTYEQYF
>NA|TRBV28|TRBJ1-2|13
CASSRDRSYGYTF
>TRBD2|TRBV7-2|TRBJ2-2|14
CASRSSGSGGELFF
>NA|TRBV2|TRBJ2-3|19
CASNKDGRGVGGTTDTQYF
>NA|TRBV28|TRBJ1-3|17
CASSLRGPPLSGNTIYF
>NA|TRBV11-2|TRBJ2-7|13
CATRGDEIHEQYF
>TRBD2|TRBV28|TRBJ2-1|15
CASSRGRAAYNEQFF
>NA|TRBV18|TRBJ2-1|14
CASGPTSSYNEQFF
>NA|TRBV4-2|TRBJ1-2|14
CASSQEAGGLGYTF
>NA|TRBV19|TRBJ2-1|16
CASSTNGDREDNEQFF
>TRBD2|TRBV28|TRBJ2-7|12
CASRTGGYEQYF
>TRBD1|TRBV6-5|TRBJ1-1|13
CASSYQGAAEAFF
>NA|TRBV30|TRBJ2-7|14
CAWSVRGGGGEQYF
>NA|TRBV9|TRBJ2-6|21
CASSVGARQGSAYSGANVLTF
>NA|TRBV27|TRBJ1-5|15
CASSFGVSSNQPQHF
>NA|TRBV28|TRBJ1-5|12
CASSSRPLAQHF
>TRBD1|TRBV7-8|TRBJ2-7|15
CASTLGTGGGYEQYF
>TRBD1|TRBV7-8|TRBJ2-5|15
CASSLVGTGLETQYF
>TRBD1|TRBV19|TRBJ1-4|14
CASSLDRSNEKLFF
>NA|TRBV5-6|TRBJ2-6|15
CASSSKSSGANVLTF
>NA|TRBV5-1|TRBJ2-2|14
CASSLAGVGGELFF
>NA|TRBV7-2|TRBJ1-1|11
CASSLATEAFF
>NA|TRBV28|TRBJ1-5|15
CASSSSGTSNQPQHF
>TRBD2|TRBV28|TRBJ2-3|16
CASSFRMGRGTDTQYF
>NA|TRBV5-1|TRBJ2-7|13
CASSLGFGGEQYF
>NA|TRBV7-9|TRBJ2-7|15
CASSLKDSFPYEQYF
>NA|TRBV30|TRBJ2-5|13
CAWSVTSRETQYF
>TRBD1|TRBV28|TRBJ1-5|13
CASSGQIDQPQHF
>NA|TRBV5-1|TRBJ2-1|15
CASSLSSGAYNEQFF
>TRBD2|TRBV4-1|TRBJ2-1|17
CASSKTSGTFSYNEQFF
>TRBD2|TRBV19|TRBJ2-2|14
CASMAGVGTGELFF
>NA|TRBV7-9|TRBJ2-1|13
CASSPGIYNEQFF
>NA|TRBV29-1|TRBJ2-7|11
CSVPEYDEQYF
>NA|TRBV7-2|TRBJ2-7|13
CASSLGLNYEQYF
>TRBD1|TRBV28|TRBJ2-2|16
CASGTSGQGNTGELFF
>NA|TRBV28|TRBJ2-1|16
CASSLQQKTGRGEQFF
>NA|TRBV2|TRBJ1-2|13
CASSEFGVKGYTF
>NA|TRBV4-2|TRBJ1-3|18
CASSPSLGGASSGNTIYF